A single T cell receptor beta chain is shown here with its context. What this receptor recognizes is not known. No per-base quality is available; no much larger clone lies one base away. TCRbeta CDR3 regions were amplified from genomic DNA using the immunoSEQ Assay, a bias-controlled multiplex PCR. The authors' pipeline ran thus. Nucleated cell counts per sample were estimated from amplification of reference gene primers within the assay. Sequence reads were collapsed and filtered to measure the absolute abundance of every unique TCRbeta CDR3 rearrangement. For each sample, productive Simpson clonality was calculated as the square root of Simpson's diversity index across productive rearrangements. TCRdb obtained this table from immuneACCESS and retained in-frame rearrangements with V and J assigned. These tables miss some clones; where compared with another copy, unresolved V genes account for less than half of the shortfall, and the remainder is unexplained. V and J calls and clone size are copied from that table; D and trimming were computed from the DNA. Across this sample there are some 150,000 clones, with about 80% seen only once. Roughly 6.5% of the sample is taken by the ten largest.

The collaborating institutions used their own protocols to collect whole blood in K2EDTA tubes. For TCRbeta analysis, collaborators shipped samples as frozen whole blood, isolated PBMCs, or DNA extracted from either of those sample types. The data are from a study of blood T cell repertoires in COVID-19 (dated by TCRdb to the early 2020s). Broadly, across the study: Samples from collaborators originated in the United States, Italy and Spain and spanned both the acute and convalescent phases of COVID-19. Where HLA class I and class II types were available, the types were taken from metadata supplied by the sample provider, not from assay-based typing. Samples were obtained from the ongoing ImmuneRACE study (first 160 participants) and from about 1,300 subjects provided by 6 global collaborators. The repertoires were made available in a free public database intended to serve as a resource for research on the immune response to SARS-CoV-2. The prospective study material was composed of cDNA or gDNA derived from T cells, B-cell-depleted T cells, or PBMCs. The dataset comprised deeply sampled blood TCRbeta repertoires from subjects exposed to, actively infected with, or recovered from COVID-19. Sample metadata almost always included a de-identified subject ID, COVID-19 status, age in years and sex. The full study reports these points: Clinical and demographic metadata were provided uncurated, with the amount varying by source and participant.

V drops 6 bases and J drops 7 bases, leaving 15 bases in between. The germline V gene gives CDR1 as SNHLY and CDR2 as FYNNEI. Counted from cysteine to phenylalanine, this CDR3 has 14 amino acids. Here the CDR3 DNA is all that survives: 42 bases in frame from base 1. This clonotype was obtained from a human donor in a cohort sampled during active COVID-19. The sample consisted of peripheral blood. In this chain, TRBV2 is recombined with TRBJ2-2, with TRBD1 tentatively as D gene (7 bases match). DNA sequence: TGTGCCAGCAGACGTGACAGGGAGGTCGGGGAGCTGTTTTTT. Its amino acids are CASRRDREVGELFF.